These T cell receptor beta chains were read from a single sample in a study of cytomegalovirus exposure and HLA in healthy donors. TCRdb's table, derived via immunoSEQ multiplex PCR, lists solely in-frame clones and lacks some. The repertoire holds 110,000 or so clones, with under 85% as singletons. Input material: PBMCs. These receptors originate from a man younger than 30 in good health and CMV-seropositive. Each CDR3 is given with its conserved first and last residue. Each record gives: D gene, clone size, J gene, V gene, CDR3 protein, CDR3 DNA. D genes are given only for firm matches. Clone size is shown for a subset of rows, as once, few, many or a class of expanded clone.

D: TRBD1
size: -
J: TRBJ1-5
V: TRBV6-5
CDR3: CASSYSQGGNQPQHF
DNA: TGTGCCAGCAGTTACTCCCAGGGGGGAAATCAGCCCCAGCATTTT

D: -
size: few
J: TRBJ1-6
V: TRBV28
CDR3: CASSWGPGEGYNSPLHF
DNA: TGTGCCAGCAGTTGGGGACCAGGGGAGGGCTATAATTCACCCCTCCACTTT

D: -
size: -
J: TRBJ2-7
V: TRBV7-9
CDR3: CASSLENGGMSVYEQYF
DNA: TGTGCCAGCAGCTTAGAAAATGGCGGGATGAGTGTCTACGAGCAGTACTTC

D: TRBD2
size: -
J: TRBJ2-1
V: TRBV13
CDR3: CASSGTSGLRPSYNEQFF
DNA: TGTGCCAGCAGCGGGACTAGCGGATTACGACCCTCCTACAATGAGCAGTTCTTC

D: -
size: -
J: TRBJ1-6
V: TRBV4-1
CDR3: CASSLEFPYNSPLHF
DNA: TGCGCCAGCAGCCTGGAGTTCCCCTATAATTCACCCCTCCACTTT

D: -
size: -
J: TRBJ1-1
V: TRBV5-4
CDR3: CASSLDHSNTEAFF
DNA: TGTGCCAGCAGCTTGGATCACTCGAACACTGAAGCTTTCTTT

D: -
size: -
J: TRBJ2-7
V: TRBV19
CDR3: CASSIDSGGEQYF
DNA: TGTGCCAGTAGTATAGACTCCGGGGGCGAGCAGTACTTC

D: -
size: -
J: TRBJ2-7
V: TRBV27
CDR3: CASSLGPTGGRYEQYF
DNA: TGTGCCAGCAGTTTAGGTCCAACGGGGGGCCGCTACGAGCAGTACTTC

D: -
size: few
J: TRBJ2-6
V: TRBV30
CDR3: CAWSVELSGANVLTF
DNA: TGTGCCTGGAGTGTAGAGCTCTCTGGGGCCAACGTCCTGACTTTC

D: -
size: -
J: TRBJ1-6
V: TRBV28
CDR3: CASSSTLGQPSPLHF
DNA: TGTGCCAGCAGTTCTACCCTCGGACAGCCCTCACCCCTCCACTTT

D: TRBD1
size: -
J: TRBJ1-2
V: TRBV7-9
CDR3: CASSAGTGGAYGYTF
DNA: TGTGCCAGCAGCGCCGGGACAGGGGGCGCGTATGGCTACACCTTC

D: -
size: -
J: TRBJ1-1
V: TRBV5-1
CDR3: CASSLLRGLDTEAFF
DNA: TGCGCCAGCAGCTTGCTCAGGGGATTGGACACTGAAGCTTTCTTT

D: -
size: -
J: TRBJ2-2
V: TRBV2
CDR3: CASSGIRSDTGELFF
DNA: TGTGCCAGCAGTGGTATCAGGTCGGACACCGGGGAGCTGTTTTTT

D: TRBD2
size: -
J: TRBJ2-1
V: TRBV11-3
CDR3: CASSGGTSPGEQFF
DNA: TGTGCCAGCAGCGGGGGGACTAGCCCAGGAGAGCAGTTCTTC

D: -
size: -
J: TRBJ1-1
V: TRBV6-6
CDR3: CASTLQVNTEAFF
DNA: TGTGCCAGCACCCTACAGGTGAACACTGAAGCTTTCTTT

D: -
size: -
J: TRBJ1-6
V: TRBV14
CDR3: CASSQISGTPLHF
DNA: TGTGCCAGCAGCCAGATTTCGGGTACCCCCCTCCACTTT

D: -
size: -
J: TRBJ1-5
V: TRBV18
CDR3: CASSASGMAQPQHF
DNA: TGTGCCAGCTCAGCCTCAGGGATGGCTCAGCCCCAGCATTTT

D: -
size: -
J: TRBJ1-5
V: TRBV19
CDR3: CASSIGGLLHQPQHF
DNA: TGTGCCAGTAGTATAGGTGGCCTTCTGCATCAGCCCCAGCATTTT

D: TRBD1
size: -
J: TRBJ1-2
V: TRBV13
CDR3: CASSFSGQGNYGYTF
DNA: TGTGCCAGCAGCTTTTCGGGACAGGGGAACTATGGCTACACCTTC

D: -
size: -
J: TRBJ1-1
V: TRBV5-1
CDR3: CASSRGGATEAFF
DNA: TGCGCCAGCAGCCGGGGAGGGGCCACTGAAGCTTTCTTT

D: -
size: -
J: TRBJ1-3
V: TRBV11-2
CDR3: CASSLEGVGANTIYF
DNA: TGTGCCAGCAGCTTAGAAGGGGTTGGCGCAAACACCATATATTTT

D: -
size: -
J: TRBJ2-3
V: TRBV5-1
CDR3: CASSLSYTDTQYF
DNA: TGCGCCAGCAGCCTTTCTTACACAGATACGCAGTATTTT

D: -
size: -
J: TRBJ2-5
V: TRBV9
CDR3: CASSVGAGSETQYF
DNA: TGTGCCAGCAGCGTGGGGGCGGGCTCTGAGACCCAGTACTTC

D: -
size: -
J: TRBJ2-4
V: TRBV4-1
CDR3: CASSQEGHSQYF
DNA: TGCGCCAGCAGCCAAGAGGGGCACAGTCAGTACTTC

D: -
size: -
J: TRBJ1-1
V: TRBV5-4
CDR3: CASSPLQGNTEAFF
DNA: TGTGCCAGCAGCCCGTTACAGGGGAACACTGAAGCTTTCTTT

D: -
size: once
J: TRBJ2-2
V: TRBV19
CDR3: CASSQPYRGAGGELFF
DNA: TGTGCCAGTAGTCAACCCTATCGCGGGGCGGGAGGGGAGCTGTTTTTT

D: -
size: -
J: TRBJ2-1
V: TRBV6-5
CDR3: CASSLLGGDTYNEQFF
DNA: TGTGCCAGCAGTTTACTCGGGGGTGACACCTACAATGAGCAGTTCTTC

D: -
size: -
J: TRBJ2-7
V: TRBV7-2
CDR3: CASSLPGEGSYEQYF
DNA: TGTGCCAGCAGCCTACCAGGGGAGGGCTCCTACGAGCAGTACTTC

D: -
size: -
J: TRBJ2-2
V: TRBV2
CDR3: CASTEGRDPPGELFF
DNA: TGTGCCAGCACCGAGGGGCGGGACCCCCCCGGGGAGCTGTTTTTT

D: TRBD1
size: -
J: TRBJ2-2
V: TRBV5-6
CDR3: CASSRTGVSGELFF
DNA: TGTGCCAGCAGCAGGACAGGGGTATCCGGGGAGCTGTTTTTT

D: -
size: few
J: TRBJ1-2
V: TRBV6-1
CDR3: CASFSQVTYGYTF
DNA: TGTGCCAGCTTTTCACAGGTGACCTATGGCTACACCTTC

D: TRBD2
size: -
J: TRBJ2-3
V: TRBV5-1
CDR3: CASSLEGSGGLTDTQYF
DNA: TGCGCCAGCAGCTTGGAAGGTAGCGGGGGCCTCACAGATACGCAGTATTTT

D: -
size: -
J: TRBJ1-1
V: TRBV25-1
CDR3: CASSESRGTEAFF
DNA: TGTGCCAGCAGTGAATCAAGGGGTACTGAAGCTTTCTTT

D: TRBD2
size: -
J: TRBJ2-7
V: TRBV5-6
CDR3: CASSLAGLAGEEYEQYF
DNA: TGTGCCAGCAGCTTGGCGGGCCTAGCGGGGGAAGAATACGAGCAGTACTTC

D: -
size: -
J: TRBJ1-1
V: TRBV4-1
CDR3: CASSQDSSGVWTNTEAFF
DNA: TGCGCCAGCAGCCAAGACTCTTCGGGGGTCTGGACGAACACTGAAGCTTTCTTT

D: -
size: -
J: TRBJ2-7
V: TRBV7-9
CDR3: CASSTSWGRSLEQYF
DNA: TGTGCCAGCAGCACCTCCTGGGGCAGAAGCCTCGAGCAGTACTTC

D: TRBD1
size: -
J: TRBJ1-1
V: TRBV18
CDR3: CASSQLTGALNTEAFF
DNA: TGTGCCAGCTCACAACTGACAGGGGCCCTGAACACTGAAGCTTTCTTT

D: -
size: -
J: TRBJ1-6
V: TRBV7-2
CDR3: CASSLEQYNSPLHF
DNA: TGTGCCAGCAGCTTAGAACAGTATAATTCACCCCTCCACTTT

D: -
size: -
J: TRBJ2-7
V: TRBV9
CDR3: CASSVQGTYEQYF
DNA: TGTGCCAGCAGCGTACAGGGAACCTACGAGCAGTACTTC

D: -
size: -
J: TRBJ2-7
V: TRBV9
CDR3: CASSPSTSGEQYF
DNA: TGTGCCAGCAGCCCCTCTACTTCAGGCGAGCAGTACTTC

D: -
size: -
J: TRBJ1-1
V: TRBV5-1
CDR3: CASSLDQNTEAFF
DNA: TGCGCCAGCAGCTTGGATCAGAACACTGAAGCTTTCTTT

D: -
size: -
J: TRBJ1-5
V: TRBV6-5
CDR3: CASSSFLNQPQHF
DNA: TGTGCCAGCAGTTCCTTCCTGAATCAGCCCCAGCATTTT

D: -
size: -
J: TRBJ2-1
V: TRBV27
CDR3: CASSLNNEQFF
DNA: TGTGCCAGCAGTCTAAACAATGAGCAGTTCTTC

D: TRBD1
size: -
J: TRBJ1-1
V: TRBV5-5
CDR3: CASSTKESYRGVLGEAFF
DNA: TGTGCCAGCAGCACGAAAGAAAGCTACAGGGGCGTTTTAGGGGAAGCTTTCTTT

D: TRBD2
size: few
J: TRBJ2-5
V: TRBV10-3
CDR3: CAISEPQGLAGVGETQYF
DNA: TGTGCCATCAGTGAGCCTCAGGGACTAGCGGGAGTAGGGGAGACCCAGTACTTC

D: -
size: -
J: TRBJ1-4
V: TRBV4-2
CDR3: CASSQGGEGEKLFF
DNA: TGTGCCAGCAGCCAAGGGGGGGAGGGCGAAAAACTGTTTTTT

D: TRBD1
size: -
J: TRBJ1-5
V: TRBV30
CDR3: CAWSVTGGEGPQHF
DNA: TGTGCCTGGAGCGTAACAGGGGGCGAGGGACCCCAGCATTTT

D: TRBD2
size: -
J: TRBJ2-7
V: TRBV11-2
CDR3: CASSLETSGRRYEQYF
DNA: TGTGCCAGCAGCTTAGAGACTAGCGGGAGGAGGTACGAGCAGTACTTC

D: -
size: -
J: TRBJ1-1
V: TRBV7-9
CDR3: CASSLSGVYTEAFF
DNA: TGTGCCAGCAGCTTGTCGGGGGTTTACACTGAAGCTTTCTTT

D: TRBD1
size: -
J: TRBJ1-1
V: TRBV5-4
CDR3: CASSHVNRGLNTEAFF
DNA: TGTGCCAGCAGCCACGTTAACAGGGGACTGAACACTGAAGCTTTCTTT

D: -
size: -
J: TRBJ1-4
V: TRBV5-6
CDR3: CASSFGGSGFDNEKLFF
DNA: TGTGCCAGCAGCTTCGGGGGATCAGGGTTTGATAATGAAAAACTGTTTTTT

D: -
size: -
J: TRBJ1-2
V: TRBV30
CDR3: CAWSVVAGRSGYTF
DNA: TGTGCCTGGAGTGTAGTTGCCGGAAGGAGTGGCTACACCTTC